What follows are 13 T cell receptor beta chains derived from one specimen sequenced in a study of shared clonotypes between healthy human individuals. As defined, naive CD8 cells were CD45RO-negative and positively selected for CCR7, with terminally differentiated effector memory CD45RA+ cells excluded. The protocol was immunoSEQ multiplex PCR, while the TCRdb copy is restricted to in-frame clones and leaves out a portion. The sample lists about 2.1 million clones; 85% to 95% were seen once. Sample: naive CD8+ T cells from PBMCs. These TCRs come from a man younger than 35 in good health. Some clones in this sample may be carry-over from other donors' samples.

This clone was seen just once. The V and J genes are TRBV7-9 and TRBJ2-7; weak D call: TRBD2 (5 bases). Between the trimmed V and J ends, which lost 2 bases and 0 bases, there was a span of 8 bases. The CDR3 is 14 amino acids. CDR1 and CDR2 (germline): SEHNR, FQNEAQ (reference sequence). The CDR3 spells CASSLSGISYEQYF. In DNA, the CDR3 is TGTGCCAGCAGCTTATCGGGGATCTCCTACGAGCAGTACTTC.

This clone has only one observation. This chain uses TRBV12-2 with TRBJ1-1; the D segment call TRBD1 is taken from the table without a DNA check. TRBV12-2 is a pseudogene segment. The CDR3 sequence is 14 residues long. The CDR3 DNA is TGTGCAAGTCGCCCCGGACAGGGAGACACTGAAGCTTTCTTT. This sequence encodes CASRPGQGDTEAFF.

The rearrangement uses TRBV28 and TRBJ2-7, with D tentatively TRBD2 (6 bases). The V gene's germline CDR1 is MDHEN and CDR2 SYDVKM. V was cut by 2 bases and J by 2 bases, with 19 bases left in between. The CDR3 is 17 amino acids. In DNA, the CDR3 is TGTGCCAGCAGTTTAGTGGGAGGCGGGAAACTTACCTACGAGCAGTACTTC. Translating it yields CASSLVGGGKLTYEQYF.

J is TRBJ2-7 and V is TRBV7-9; D is possibly TRBD1 (5 bases). Per the germline V gene, CDR1 is SEHNR and CDR2 is FQNEAQ (reference sequence). The CDR3 has 15 residues. The V end lost 4 bases, the J end lost 2 bases, and 15 bases lay between the germline ends. DNA for the CDR3: TGTGCCAGCAGCTCGTCTAGGGGTGCCACCTACGAGCAGTACTTC. Protein product: CASSSSRGATYEQYF.

The V gene is TRBV30, the J gene TRBJ2-1; D is unresolved. The CDR3 contains 14 residues. Germline CDR1 GTSNPN, CDR2 SVGIG (reference sequence). Trimming removed 1 base from V and 5 bases from J, with 12 bases in between. CDR3 coding DNA: TGTGCCTGGAGTGGTCGACGACGAGACAATGAGCAGTTCTTC. Its protein is CAWSGRRRDNEQFF.

Concerning this clone: Other nucleotide sequences from this sample produce the same CDR3. The V call is TRBV11-2, the J call TRBJ2-1; 11 bases agree with TRBD2. After removal of 5 bases from V and 4 bases from J, the junction contained 4 bases not matched to a gene. The CDR3 sequence is 15 residues long. CDR1 is SGHAT and CDR2 is FQNNGV in the germline V gene. The CDR3 sequence is CASSLLAGGYNEQFF. The CDR3 nucleotides are TGTGCCAGCAGCCTTCTAGCGGGAGGTTACAATGAGCAGTTCTTC.

The chain combines TRBV5-1 with TRBJ2-3; TRBD2 is a possible D gene (6 bases). This CDR3 is built from 12 residues. Per germline, CDR1 SGHRS and CDR2 YFSETQ. The V and J ends lost 3 bases and 11 bases respectively, with 13 bases between them. CDR3 bases: TGCGCCAGCAGCTACACCGGGACTGTGCAGTATTTT. Translated, it gives CASSYTGTVQYF.

This chain connects TRBV9 to TRBJ2-7, with D perhaps TRBD2 (6 bases). Between the trimmed V and J ends, which lost 3 bases and 7 bases, there was a span of 17 bases. The germline gives CDR1 SGDLS, CDR2 YYNGEE. There are 14 residues in the CDR3. CDR3 coding DNA: TGTGCCAGCAGCGGGGGGACTGGACCTCGGGAGCAGTACTTC. Amino acids: CASSGGTGPREQYF.

The V gene is TRBV15, the J gene TRBJ1-4, with a tentative D call TRBD1 (6 bases). With 5 bases removed from V and 8 bases from J, the gap between germline ends came to 18 bases. Germline V lookup: CDR1 LNHNV, CDR2 YYDKDF (reference sequence). There are 15 residues in the CDR3. In DNA form, the CDR3 reads TGTGCCACCAGCCGTGGCGGGGGGCGAGACGAAAAACTGTTTTTT. As protein: CATSRGGGRDEKLFF.

The chain uses TRBV5-1 and TRBJ2-1; a possible D gene is TRBD2 (6 bases). Trimming pared 2 bases from V and 7 bases from J, leaving 13 bases between. Germline CDR1 reads SGHRS; CDR2 reads YFSETQ. The CDR3 totals 14 residues. CDR3 loop: CASSLPTRSNEQFF. The DNA for the CDR3 is TGCGCCAGCAGCTTACCGACTAGGTCGAATGAGCAGTTCTTC.

The J gene is TRBJ2-5, the V gene TRBV7-3; D remains ambiguous. V lost 5 bases, J lost 5 bases, and 15 bases lay in between. The germline CDR1 and CDR2 sequences are SGHTA and FQGTGA. The CDR3 consists of 14 residues. CDR3 nucleotides: TGTGCCAGCAGCCCAAGTACGACGATCGAGACCCAGTACTTC. Its translation: CASSPSTTIETQYF. Drawing the rest from reference TRBV7-3 and TRBJ2-5, the complete variable domain is GAGVSQTPSNKVTEKGKYVELRCDPISGHTALYWYRQSLGQGPEFLIYFQGTGAADDSGLPNDRFFAVRPEGSVSTLKIQRTERGDSAVYLCASSPSTTIETQYFGPGTRLLVL.

This chain uses TRBV7-9 with TRBJ2-1; TRBD1 or TRBD2 may be the D gene (5 bases each). V gave up 0 bases and J gave up 9 bases, with 12 bases separating them. CDR1 and CDR2 from the germline V gene are SEHNR and FQNEAQ (reference sequence). This CDR3 contains 14 residues. CDR3 amino acids: CASSLAGTIGEQFF. CDR3 nucleotide sequence: TGTGCCAGCAGCTTAGCGGGGACGATCGGTGAGCAGTTCTTC.

This clone has just one count. The same CDR3 can be traced to other DNA sequences in this sample. The V gene is TRBV14, the J gene TRBJ2-7; D ambiguous. This CDR3 comprises 13 residues. Trimming stripped 0 bases from V and 3 bases from J, with 6 bases between. Germline CDR1 SGHDN, CDR2 FVKESK. This CDR3 reads CASSQDLSYEQYF. The CDR3 DNA reads as TGTGCCAGCAGCCAAGATCTTAGCTACGAGCAGTACTTC.